The clone carrying this TCR beta chain was counted once. Its target is not known. The method was immunoSEQ multiplex PCR; TCRdb's version includes in-frame clones alone and lacks a portion of them. The repertoire has about 23,000 clones, 95% to 98% of them found once; the top ten carry under 0.15%. This sample is drawn from a study of monozygotic twins with cystic fibrosis. Whole-study findings and limits: Nucleotide-identical clonotype sharing was significantly higher within monozygotic CF twin pairs than between unrelated CF individuals. Shared CDR3 numbers were not associated with age, concordance or severity.

J lost 6 bases, V lost 3 bases, and 10 bases had no gene match. The CDR3 is 15 amino acids. CDR1 and CDR2 from the germline V gene are SGDLS and YYNGEE. Source material: blood. The V gene is TRBV9, the J gene TRBJ1-2, with 8 bases matching TRBD1. The receptor's source is a girl aged 5-17 years with cystic fibrosis. CDR3 region: CASSGLRQGRDGYTF. CDR3 DNA: TGTGCCAGCAGCGGACTCCGACAGGGGCGGGATGGCTACACCTTC.